The 16 T cell receptor beta chains reported below all come from one sample, sequenced in a study of PD-1 blockade in classical Hodgkin lymphoma. Repertoires were generated with immunoSEQ multiplex PCR, while TCRdb's copy carries only in-frame clones and drops some. The table shows about 7,700 clones, with more than 80% occurring only once. Autologous stem cell transplantation was followed by relapse in every patient, and brentuximab vedotin exposure varied. By magnetic negative selection, CD4+ T cells were purified from thawed PBMCs. This specimen was CD4+ T cells from blood, taken at baseline. These TCRs come from a human donor with classical Hodgkin lymphoma.

This clone occurred once. This sequence joins TRBV19 and TRBJ2-5, with 11 bases matching TRBD2. Trimming removed 5 bases from V and 5 bases from J; junction bases left unmatched: 10. This CDR3 comprises 16 residues. Germline CDR1 reads LNHDA; CDR2 reads SQIVND (reference sequence). The CDR3 nucleotides read TGTGCCAGTAGTCGCCCGACTAGCGGGGTCGGGGAGACCCAGTACTTC. Translated, it gives CASSRPTSGVGETQYF.

The chain is built from TRBV2 and TRBJ2-5; weak D call: TRBD2 (6 bases). Germline-derived CDR1 and CDR2 are SNHLY and FYNNEI. The V end was cut by 5 bases, the J end by 1 base, with 11 bases between. This CDR3 is built from 14 residues. The CDR3 nucleotides are TGTGCCAGCAGTCCCCCGGGACTCCAAGAGACCCAGTACTTC. Amino acid sequence: CASSPPGLQETQYF.

V gene TRBV11-2 combines with J gene TRBJ2-7; weak D call: TRBD1 (5 bases). The CDR3 extends over 13 amino acids. V dropped 0 bases and J dropped 6 bases, with 9 bases sitting between them. CDR1 and CDR2 from the germline V gene are SGHAT and FQNNGV. The CDR3 region is CASSLEGAVEQYF. The CDR3 DNA follows: TGTGCCAGCAGCTTAGAAGGGGCGGTCGAGCAGTACTTC.

The chain combines TRBV5-1 with TRBJ2-7, with 9 bases matching TRBD1. Trimming removed 4 bases from V and 5 bases from J; junction bases left unmatched: 7. Germline loops: CDR1 SGHRS, CDR2 YFSETQ. The CDR3 is made up of 14 amino acids. This CDR3 is CASSQGGTGNEQYF. CDR3 nucleotide sequence: TGCGCCAGCAGCCAGGGGGGGACAGGGAACGAGCAGTACTTC.

The table lists this clone with a few counts. The CDR3, as DNA: TGTGCCAGCAGCTTCGGTGAGACAGGGGGCAATGAGCAGTTCTTC. It codes for CASSFGETGGNEQFF. The chain combines TRBV5-6 with TRBJ2-1; 9 bases are shared with TRBD1. The CDR3 runs to 15 residues. V gave up 2 bases and J gave up 6 bases; unmatched junction bases: 6. CDR1 and CDR2 from the germline V gene are SGHDT and YYEEEE.

For the CDR3, the DNA is TGTGCCAGCAGCTTACCGGGACTAGCGGACTCCTACAATGAGCAGTTCTTC. It yields the protein CASSLPGLADSYNEQFF. The rearrangement links TRBV7-9 to TRBJ2-1; 11 nucleotides agree with TRBD2. Germline CDR1 and CDR2: SEHNR and FQNEAQ (reference sequence). The V segment lost 2 bases and the J segment 0 bases; nucleotides outside the gene matches: 3. CDR3 length: 17 amino acids.

The chain carries TRBV19 and TRBJ1-2; no reliable D call. With 3 bases removed from V and 5 bases from J, the gap between germline ends came to 28 bases. The CDR3 is 19 amino acids. Germline V gene lookup returns CDR1 LNHDA and CDR2 SQIVND (reference sequence). CDR3: CASSIPRPGERLNPYGYTF. DNA of the CDR3: TGTGCCAGTAGTATTCCCCGGCCAGGCGAACGGCTAAACCCGTATGGCTACACCTTC. Full variable domain (outside the CDR3, taken from reference TRBV19 and TRBJ1-2): DGGITQSPKYLFRKEGQNVTLSCEQNLNHDAMYWYRQDPGQGLRLIYYSQIVNDFQKGDIAEGYSVSREKKESFPLTVTSAQKNPTAFYLCASSIPRPGERLNPYGYTFGSGTRLTVV.

This chain uses TRBV28 with TRBJ1-6; D not certain. CDR1 and CDR2 (germline): MDHEN, SYDVKM. The V gene lost 6 bases and the J gene lost 14 bases, with 14 bases spanning the gap. The CDR3 contains 12 residues. CDR3 nucleotide sequence: TGTGCCAGCAGCTCCAGAACACACACCCTCCACTTT. Amino acid sequence: CASSSRTHTLHF.

J is TRBJ1-3 and V is TRBV28; D possibly corresponds to TRBD1 (5 bases). From germline, CDR1 is MDHEN and CDR2 SYDVKM. V dropped 7 bases and J dropped 2 bases, with 9 bases sitting between them. The CDR3 extends over 13 amino acids. The CDR3: CASMRGPGNTIYF. CDR3 sequence (DNA): TGTGCCAGCATGAGGGGTCCTGGAAACACCATATATTTT.

V and J are TRBV27 and TRBJ1-3; a possible D gene is TRBD1 (6 bases). This CDR3 region has 15 residues. Germline assignment: CDR1 MNHEY and CDR2 SMNVEV (reference sequence). Trimming pared 1 base from V and 3 bases from J, leaving 10 bases between. CDR3 region: CASSLWGAGGNTIYF. In DNA form, the CDR3 reads TGTGCCAGCAGTTTATGGGGGGCAGGTGGAAACACCATATATTTT.

The genes are TRBV7-9 and TRBJ2-3; D is unresolved. Deletions cut 1 base from V and 5 bases from J, with 7 bases between. The CDR3 runs to 13 residues. CDR1 SEHNR and CDR2 FQNEAQ come from the germline V gene (reference sequence). This CDR3 reads CASSLVMGDTQYF. CDR3 nucleotides: TGTGCCAGCAGCTTAGTGATGGGAGATACGCAGTATTTT.

CDR3 residues: CASGKDLTQYF. CDR3 DNA sequence: TGTGCCAGCGGGAAAGACTTGACCCAGTACTTC. The chain uses TRBV5-4 and TRBJ2-5; D unresolved. The CDR3 runs to 11 residues. The V gene lost 7 bases and the J gene lost 7 bases, with 11 bases spanning the gap. CDR1 and CDR2 from the germline V gene are SGHNT and YYREEE (reference sequence).

The chain has TRBV2 and TRBJ1-1; the D is unclear. V was trimmed by 7 bases and J by 0 bases, leaving 12 bases between them. Germline loops: CDR1 SNHLY, CDR2 FYNNEI. The CDR3 is 14 amino acids. This CDR3 is CASIVGRMNTEAFF. The CDR3 coding sequence is TGTGCCAGCATCGTAGGACGTATGAACACTGAAGCTTTCTTT.

The chain joins TRBV10-3 to TRBJ2-5, with 9 bases fitting TRBD1. Germline lookup yields CDR1 ENHRY and CDR2 SYGVKD. The CDR3 is 14 residues long. The junction had 4 bases not matched to a gene; V was cut back by 4 bases and J by 4 bases. The CDR3 reads CAISGGTGRETQYF. CDR3 DNA sequence: TGTGCCATCAGTGGGGGGACAGGGAGAGAGACCCAGTACTTC.

The chain carries TRBV5-1 and TRBJ2-5; 9 bases match TRBD1. CDR3 length: 15 amino acids. Per germline, CDR1 SGHRS and CDR2 YFSETQ. J was trimmed by 4 bases and V by 4 bases; bases with no gene match: 8. In DNA, the CDR3 is TGCGCCAGCAGCCCGGTGGGACAGGGTGGAGAGACCCAGTACTTC. Protein sequence: CASSPVGQGGETQYF.

V gene TRBV27 combines with J gene TRBJ2-3, with unresolved D. The ends were cut back, 3 bases at V and 10 bases at J, with 14 bases in the middle. Germline CDR1 and CDR2: MNHEY and SMNVEV (reference sequence). This CDR3 spans 13 amino acids. The CDR3 loop is CASSLRSPQAQYF. DNA for the CDR3: TGTGCCAGCAGTTTGCGCTCCCCCCAAGCGCAGTATTTT.